The T cell receptor beta chain under discussion was sequenced for a study of cytomegalovirus exposure and HLA in healthy donors. Vbeta (60) and Jbeta (13) primers were used in the PCR. The protocol was immunoSEQ multiplex PCR, while the TCRdb copy is restricted to in-frame clones and leaves out a portion. The sample carries around 150,000 clones, 80% to 90% recorded once. What was sequenced was PBMCs. This TCR came from a boy aged 2-9 years in good health and CMV-seronegative.

CDR3 nucleotides: TGTGCCAGCAGCCCTCCGGGACTAGCGGACTACAATGAGCAGTTCTTC. Its protein product is CASSPPGLADYNEQFF. This sequence joins TRBV9 and TRBJ2-1, with 11 bases identical to TRBD2. This CDR3 spans 16 amino acids. J was trimmed by 3 bases and V by 4 bases; bases with no gene match: 6. The germline CDR1 and CDR2 sequences are SGDLS and YYNGEE.